The TCR beta chain under discussion was sequenced for a study of T cells expressing NK-cell markers. About the research overall: In sorted CD3+CD56+NKG2C+, CD3+CD56+NKG2C- and CD3+CD56-NKG2C+ T cells, TCR beta repertoires were obtained. One of eight sequenced donors was HCMV-seronegative; the other seven were seropositive. Whole-study findings and limits: The same clonotypes also predominated in the CD3+CD56-NKG2C+ fraction of a handful of donors.

With respect to this clonotype: Its antigen is unknown.

Reanalyzing the 5' RACE reads, TCRdb keeps one entry per CDR3 protein, without DNA. The sample has a few hundred thousand distinct CDR3 sequences. The germline V gene has CDR1 ENHRY and CDR2 SYGVKD. The CDR3 is made up of 16 amino acids. The TCR sequence derives from a man between 18 and 35 years old in good health. This chain connects TRBV10-3 to TRBJ2-7; TCRdb lists TRBD2, though no DNA is available to test this call. Sequencing input: blood T cells: a sorted CD56 or NKG2C T cell subset, CD4+ or CD8+ T cells, or bulk PBMC T cells (not recorded which). The CDR3 loop reads CAISESGSGRPYEQYF.